The clone carrying this T cell receptor beta chain has a handful of counts. The antigen remains unidentified. The sample belongs to a study of cytomegalovirus exposure and HLA in healthy donors. Study-wide points: In a later analysis, productive TCRs from donors in an Asian-associated ancestry cluster reportedly carried fewer N-insertions than the cohort mean. The productive fraction for most TCR beta V segments was about 90% or about 30% in an earlier analysis. Later genetic work tied a missense DCLRE1C variant to beta-chain V and J trimming.

Trimming removed 3 bases at V and 10 bases at J, with 13 bases between. CDR3 length: 12 amino acids. Germline CDR1 and CDR2: GTSNPN and SVGIG (reference sequence). Researchers ran the PCR with 60 Vbeta and 13 Jbeta primers. This table comes from immunoSEQ multiplex PCR, and its TCRdb copy is limited to in-frame clones, with some not included. The table includes roughly 160,000 clones, roughly four fifths detected once. This TCR derives from a man aged 50-60 years in good health and CMV-seropositive. The sequencing sample was made of PBMCs. The chain has TRBV30 and TRBJ2-1, with D tentatively TRBD2 (5 bases). The CDR3 coding sequence is TGTGCCTGGAGCCATCCATGGAGGGAGCAGTTCTTC. It encodes CAWSHPWREQFF. Using reference TRBV30 and TRBJ2-1 for the parts outside the CDR3, the full variable domain is SQTIHQWPATLVQPVGSPLSLECTVEGTSNPNLYWYRQAAGRGLQLLFYSVGIGQISSEVPQNLSASRPQDRQFILSSKKLLLSDSGFYLCAWSHPWREQFFGPGTRLTVL.